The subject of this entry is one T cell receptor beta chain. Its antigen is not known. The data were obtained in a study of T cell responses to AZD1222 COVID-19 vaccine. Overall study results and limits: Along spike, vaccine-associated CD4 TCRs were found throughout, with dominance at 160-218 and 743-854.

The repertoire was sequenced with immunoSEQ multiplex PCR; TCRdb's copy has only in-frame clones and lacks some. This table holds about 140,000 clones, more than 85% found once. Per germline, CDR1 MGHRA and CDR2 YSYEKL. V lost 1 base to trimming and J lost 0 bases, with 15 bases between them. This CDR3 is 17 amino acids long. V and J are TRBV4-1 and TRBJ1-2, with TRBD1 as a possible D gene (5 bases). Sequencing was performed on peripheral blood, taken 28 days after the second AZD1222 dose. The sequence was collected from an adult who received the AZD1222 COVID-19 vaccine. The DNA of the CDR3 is TGCGCCAGCAGCCAAGCCTCCCAACCGGGACCTAACTATGGCTACACCTTC. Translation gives CASSQASQPGPNYGYTF.